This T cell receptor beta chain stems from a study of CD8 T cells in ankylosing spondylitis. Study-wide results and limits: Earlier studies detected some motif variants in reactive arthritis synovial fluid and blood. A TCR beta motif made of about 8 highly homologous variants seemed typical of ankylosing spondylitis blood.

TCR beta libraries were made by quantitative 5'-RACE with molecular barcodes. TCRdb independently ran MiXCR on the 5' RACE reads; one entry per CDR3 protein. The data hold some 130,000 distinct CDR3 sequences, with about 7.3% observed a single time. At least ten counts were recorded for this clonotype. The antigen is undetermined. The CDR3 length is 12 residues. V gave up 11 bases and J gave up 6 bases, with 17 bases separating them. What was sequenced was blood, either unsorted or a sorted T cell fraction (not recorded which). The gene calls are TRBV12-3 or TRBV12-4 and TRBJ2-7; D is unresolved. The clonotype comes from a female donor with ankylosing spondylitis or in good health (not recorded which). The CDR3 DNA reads TGTGCCTCCCGCCTGGGTTCGGGCGAGCAGTACTTC. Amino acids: CASRLGSGEQYF.